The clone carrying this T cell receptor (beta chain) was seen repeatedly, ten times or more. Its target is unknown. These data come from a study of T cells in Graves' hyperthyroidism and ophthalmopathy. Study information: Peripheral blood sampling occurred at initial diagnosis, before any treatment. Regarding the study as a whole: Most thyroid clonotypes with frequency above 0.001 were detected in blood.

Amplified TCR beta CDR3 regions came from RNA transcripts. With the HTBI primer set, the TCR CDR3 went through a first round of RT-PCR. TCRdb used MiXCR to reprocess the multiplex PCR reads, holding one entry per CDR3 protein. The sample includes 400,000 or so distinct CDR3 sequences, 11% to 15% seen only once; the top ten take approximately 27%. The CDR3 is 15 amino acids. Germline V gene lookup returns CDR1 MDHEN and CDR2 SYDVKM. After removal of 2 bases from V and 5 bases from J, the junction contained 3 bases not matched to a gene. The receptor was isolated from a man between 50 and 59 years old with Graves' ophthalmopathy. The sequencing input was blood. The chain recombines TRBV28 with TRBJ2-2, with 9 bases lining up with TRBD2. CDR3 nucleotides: TGTGCCAGCAGTTTAGGGCTAGCGGGAACCGGGGAGCTGTTTTTT. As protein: CASSLGLAGTGELFF.